A selection of T cell receptor beta chains follows, all from one sample in a study of blood T cell repertoires in COVID-19. Clones were sequenced by immunoSEQ multiplex PCR, and TCRdb holds only the in-frame ones, with some missing. Here the sample spans around 140,000 clones, roughly four fifths being singletons. The specimen sequenced was PBMCs or T cells enriched from blood (not recorded which). These TCRs come from a woman in her forties or fifties with acute COVID-19. CDR3s include the opening cysteine and the closing phenylalanine or tryptophan. The order of the fields is J gene, clone size, D gene, V gene, CDR3 protein, CDR3 DNA. D genes are given only for firm matches. Clone size, where shown, is once, few, many, or a class for clones that have expanded.

>TRBJ2-5|-|-|TRBV5-1
CASSLEGQETQYF
TGCGCCAGCAGCTTGGAGGGGCAAGAGACCCAGTACTTC
>TRBJ2-6|once|TRBD2|TRBV5-1
CASRGGVVAGLSGANVLTF
TGCGCCAGCAGGGGTGGTGTGGTAGCGGGATTATCTGGGGCCAACGTCCTGACTTTC
>TRBJ2-6|-|TRBD1|TRBV7-3
CASSRQGTAGSGANVLTF
TGTGCCAGCAGCCGTCAGGGGACAGCCGGCTCTGGGGCCAACGTCCTGACTTTC
>TRBJ1-2|once|-|TRBV19
CASSISVGRLNYGYTF
TGTGCCAGTAGTATTTCAGTGGGCAGGTTGAACTATGGCTACACCTTC
>TRBJ2-7|-|TRBD2|TRBV30
CAWSEQRESEQYF
TGTGCCTGGAGTGAACAGCGGGAGTCCGAGCAGTACTTC
>TRBJ1-6|few|TRBD1|TRBV2
CASIFPGTGDSPLHF
TGTGCCAGCATTTTTCCCGGGACAGGGGATTCACCCCTCCACTTT
>TRBJ1-1|-|TRBD1|TRBV2
CASGFAAGGGGTEAFF
TGTGCCAGCGGTTTTGCGGCAGGGGGCGGCGGAACTGAAGCTTTCTTT
>TRBJ1-2|-|-|TRBV5-1
CASSLVEADGYTF
TGCGCCAGCAGCTTGGTGGAGGCCGATGGCTACACCTTC
>TRBJ1-1|-|TRBD1|TRBV5-4
CASSLGQGSMNTEAFF
TGTGCCAGCAGCTTAGGACAGGGGTCCATGAACACTGAAGCTTTCTTT
>TRBJ1-2|-|-|TRBV6-5
CASIDTGGSYGYTF
TGTGCCAGCATCGACACCGGAGGGTCCTATGGCTACACCTTC
>TRBJ2-1|-|TRBD2|TRBV9
CASSVGLASYNEQFF
TGTGCCAGCAGCGTGGGACTAGCCTCCTACAATGAGCAGTTCTTC
>TRBJ2-7|-|-|TRBV25-1
CASSGEDYEQYF
TGTGCCAGCAGTGGGGAGGACTACGAGCAGTACTTC
>TRBJ2-1|-|TRBD2|TRBV18
CASSPGLDTYNEQFF
TGTGCCAGCTCACCCGGACTAGATACCTACAATGAGCAGTTCTTC
>TRBJ1-1|-|TRBD1|TRBV7-2
CASSQRQGISEAFF
TGTGCCAGCAGCCAGAGACAGGGGATATCTGAAGCTTTCTTT
>TRBJ2-7|-|TRBD1|TRBV5-4
CASSSGQGLRYEQYF
TGTGCCAGCAGCTCCGGACAGGGCTTACGGTACGAGCAGTACTTC
>TRBJ2-2|-|TRBD2|TRBV20-1
CSASPLAGGITGELFF
TGCAGTGCTAGTCCCCTCGCGGGAGGTATCACCGGGGAGCTGTTTTTT
>TRBJ1-5|-|-|TRBV18
CASSAEARGRQPQHF
TGTGCCAGCTCCGCAGAGGCCCGGGGGAGGCAGCCCCAGCATTTT
>TRBJ2-7|many|TRBD2|TRBV2
CASSEWLAGYEQYF
TGTGCCAGCAGTGAATGGCTAGCGGGTTACGAGCAGTACTTC
>TRBJ2-7|-|-|TRBV5-6
CASSLNRRGQYF
TGTGCCAGCAGCTTGAATCGTCGGGGGCAGTACTTC
>TRBJ2-5|-|TRBD2|TRBV5-4
CASSLGLAGRGETQYF
TGTGCCAGCAGCCTGGGACTAGCGGGGCGAGGGGAGACCCAGTACTTC
>TRBJ2-1|-|TRBD2|TRBV10-3
CAISPGLAGLEQFF
TGTGCCATCAGCCCGGGACTAGCGGGACTCGAGCAGTTCTTC
>TRBJ2-1|-|TRBD2|TRBV24-1
CATSVSEGRAGGNEQFF
TGTGCCACCAGTGTTTCCGAGGGGAGAGCGGGAGGCAATGAGCAGTTCTTC
>TRBJ2-5|-|TRBD2|TRBV11-3
CASSFSGSETQYF
TGTGCCAGCAGCTTCAGCGGGAGCGAGACCCAGTACTTC
>TRBJ1-2|once|-|TRBV10-3
CAISAAQGNYGYTF
TGTGCCATCAGTGCCGCCCAGGGAAACTATGGCTACACCTTC
>TRBJ2-7|once|TRBD2|TRBV28
CASSPREAGYEQYF
TGTGCCAGCAGCCCGCGGGAGGCCGGGTACGAGCAGTACTTC
>TRBJ2-4|-|TRBD1|TRBV5-8
CASSQGQGLAKNIQYF
TGTGCCAGCAGCCAAGGACAGGGACTAGCCAAAAACATTCAGTACTTC
>TRBJ1-5|-|-|TRBV7-2
CASSQIISNQPQHF
TGTGCCAGCAGCCAGATAATTAGCAATCAGCCCCAGCATTTT
>TRBJ2-5|-|TRBD1|TRBV2
CARRGTGGRETQYF
TGTGCCAGAAGAGGGACAGGGGGCCGGGAGACCCAGTACTTC
>TRBJ2-1|-|TRBD1|TRBV24-1
CATSDPQGVDYNEQFF
TGTGCCACCAGTGATCCACAGGGGGTCGACTACAATGAGCAGTTCTTC
>TRBJ2-1|few|TRBD2|TRBV7-2
CASSSSKAGRWNEQFF
TGTGCCAGCAGCTCCTCGAAAGCGGGAAGGTGGAATGAGCAGTTCTTC